The next 16 T cell receptor beta chains were all read from a single sample in a study of blood T cell repertoires in COVID-19. Data came from immunoSEQ multiplex PCR; TCRdb stores just in-frame clones and leaves some out. Here the sample spans 200,000 to 250,000 clones, about 79% being singletons. The sequenced sample consisted of PBMCs or T cells enriched from blood (not recorded which). These receptors all come from a woman aged 60-70 years who had recovered from COVID-19.

The chain recombines TRBV6-5 with TRBJ1-5; D call uncertain. CDR3 length: 12 residues. CDR1 is MNHEY and CDR2 is SVGAGI in the germline V gene. Trimming took 6 bases from V and 7 from J, leaving 10 bases between them. Here the CDR3 reads CASRNYRQPQHF. CDR3 coding DNA: TGTGCCAGCAGGAACTATAGACAGCCCCAGCATTTT.

This clone was recorded a few times. The genes are TRBV5-4 and TRBJ2-7, with D unresolved. CDR3 size: 15 residues. The V gene lost 0 bases and the J gene lost 2 bases, with 12 bases spanning the gap. Germline-derived CDR1 and CDR2 are SGHNT and YYREEE (reference sequence). This CDR3 reads CASSLDLALAYEQYF. CDR3 nucleotide sequence: TGTGCCAGCAGCTTGGATTTAGCTCTAGCCTACGAGCAGTACTTC.

The chain joins TRBV30 to TRBJ1-6, with 9 nucleotides matching TRBD1. CDR3 size: 14 residues. Germline V lookup: CDR1 GTSNPN, CDR2 SVGIG (reference sequence). The ends lost 2 bases at V and 14 bases at J; junction bases unmatched: 10. The CDR3 region is CAWSLGQGDMALHF. In nucleotides, the CDR3 is TGTGCCTGGAGTCTGGGACAGGGTGATATGGCCCTCCACTTT. Full variable domain (missing parts from reference TRBV30 and TRBJ1-6): SQTIHQWPATLVQPVGSPLSLECTVEGTSNPNLYWYRQAAGRGLQLLFYSVGIGQISSEVPQNLSASRPQDRQFILSSKKLLLSDSGFYLCAWSLGQGDMALHFGNGTRLTVT.

This clone was counted between two and nine times. The genes are TRBV14 and TRBJ2-5; 9 bases agree with TRBD1. Germline-derived CDR1 and CDR2 are SGHDN and FVKESK. This CDR3 has 14 amino acids. The V and J ends lost 9 bases and 4 bases, in that order; junction bases with no gene match: 9. The CDR3 reads CARTFPGQGETQYF. Here the CDR3 DNA reads TGTGCCAGAACATTTCCGGGACAGGGAGAGACCCAGTACTTC.

The genes are TRBV10-2 and TRBJ2-3; D gene uncertain. The germline CDR1 and CDR2 sequences are WSHSY and SAAADI. Trimming stripped 0 bases from V and 0 bases from J, with 16 bases between. The length of the CDR3 is 18 residues. The CDR3 DNA reads TGCGCCAGCAGTGAGTCGATTCGCCCTCTTACTAGCACAGATACGCAGTATTTT. Translating gives CASSESIRPLTSTDTQYF.

The chain recombines TRBV18 with TRBJ1-4; 7 bases align to TRBD1. CDR1 and CDR2 from the germline V gene are KGHSH and LQKENI. The CDR3 is 16 amino acids. V lost 0 bases to trimming and J lost 4 bases; unmatched junction nucleotides: 5. The CDR3 nucleotides are TGTGCCAGCTCACCACCGAGACAGGGACATAATGAAAAACTGTTTTTT. Amino acid sequence: CASSPPRQGHNEKLFF.

Here the CDR3 reads CASSPIAGLHEQYF. DNA for the CDR3: TGTGCCAGCAGCCCCATAGCGGGACTCCACGAGCAGTACTTC. The chain has TRBV7-2 and TRBJ2-7, with 8 bases aligning to TRBD2. Germline CDR1 SGHTA, CDR2 FQGNSA. The CDR3 extends over 14 amino acids. With V trimmed by 5 bases and J by 5 bases, 8 bases remained unmatched.

V gene TRBV5-1 combines with J gene TRBJ1-1, with 8 bases matching TRBD1. This CDR3 is built from 17 residues. After removal of 0 bases from V and 0 bases from J, the junction contained 7 bases not matched to a gene. Germline-derived CDR1 and CDR2 are SGHRS and YFSETQ. CDR3 sequence: CASSLAAGTGLNTEAFF. CDR3 nucleotide sequence: TGCGCCAGCAGCTTGGCAGCCGGGACAGGACTGAACACTGAAGCTTTCTTT.

The V call is TRBV14, the J call TRBJ1-1; no clear D gene. This CDR3 is 13 amino acids long. Looked up from germline, CDR1 is SGHDN and CDR2 is FVKESK. With 1 base removed from V and 7 bases from J, the gap between germline ends came to 10 bases. CDR3 loop: CASSQVGRSEAFF. For the CDR3, the DNA is TGTGCCAGCAGCCAAGTTGGGAGGAGTGAAGCTTTCTTT. Full variable domain (outside the CDR3, taken from reference TRBV14 and TRBJ1-1): EAGVTQFPSHSVIEKGQTVTLRCDPISGHDNLYWYRRVMGKEIKFLLHFVKESKQDESGMPNNRFLAERTGGTYSTLKVQPAELEDSGVYFCASSQVGRSEAFFGQGTRLTVV.

The chain employs TRBV4-1 and TRBJ1-1; 9 bases are a match to TRBD1. Germline V gene lookup returns CDR1 MGHRA and CDR2 YSYEKL. The CDR3 contains 15 residues. The V segment lost 3 bases and the J segment 5 bases; nucleotides outside the gene matches: 7. The chain's CDR3 is CASSHQMGQGTEAFF. In DNA form, the CDR3 reads TGCGCCAGCAGCCACCAGATGGGACAGGGAACTGAAGCTTTCTTT.

This chain links TRBV7-9 with TRBJ1-2; 10 nucleotides line up with TRBD1. V trimming: 6 bases; J trimming: 0 bases; junction bases outside the gene matches: 4. The germline gives CDR1 SEHNR, CDR2 FQNEAQ (reference sequence). CDR3 length: 15 residues. CDR3 residues: CASRRQGAANYGYTF. In DNA form, the CDR3 reads TGTGCCAGCAGACGACAGGGGGCAGCTAACTATGGCTACACCTTC.

The gene calls are TRBV12-5 and TRBJ2-7, with 7 nucleotides matching TRBD2. Looked up from germline, CDR1 is LGHNT and CDR2 is FRNRAP. V lost 3 bases to trimming and J lost 1 base; unmatched junction nucleotides: 3. This CDR3 is 14 amino acids long. CDR3 nucleotide sequence: TGTGCTAGTGGTTTCGGGGGGAATTCCTACGAGCAGTACTTC. It encodes CASGFGGNSYEQYF.

This chain joins TRBV9 and TRBJ1-1; weak D call: TRBD1 (6 bases). Between the trimmed V and J ends, which lost 4 bases and 5 bases, there was a span of 12 bases. CDR3 size: 13 residues. CDR1 and CDR2 (germline): SGDLS, YYNGEE. The CDR3 spells CASSTWTDTEAFF. Written as DNA, the CDR3 is TGTGCCAGCAGCACATGGACAGATACTGAAGCTTTCTTT.

This chain links TRBV5-6 with TRBJ2-3; D unclear. The V end was cut by 2 bases, the J end by 3 bases, with 19 bases between. CDR1 and CDR2 from the germline V gene are SGHDT and YYEEEE. The CDR3 covers 17 residues. The DNA of the CDR3 is TGTGCCAGCAGCTTTTCCTCTCATTACCTCGGGACAGATACGCAGTATTTT. It yields the protein CASSFSSHYLGTDTQYF.

The chain is built from TRBV6-2 or TRBV6-3 and TRBJ1-4, with D perhaps matching TRBD1 (6 bases). The CDR3 length is 16 residues. CDR1 is MNHEY and CDR2 is SVGEGT in the germline V gene. The germline V and J ends were trimmed by 4 bases and 4 bases, with 16 bases remaining between them. In DNA, the CDR3 is TGTGCCAGCAGTTCCCTCTCAGGGGAGCATAATGAAAAACTGTTTTTT. Translating gives CASSSLSGEHNEKLFF.

This chain links TRBV19 with TRBJ2-1; the match to TRBD1 covers 10 bases. This CDR3 is 16 amino acids long. CDR1 and CDR2 (germline): LNHDA, SQIVND (reference sequence). Unmatched junction bases numbered 4, after V lost 2 bases and J lost 3 bases. The CDR3 reads CASSITGQGFYNEQFF. For the CDR3, the DNA is TGTGCCAGTAGTATAACGGGACAGGGGTTCTACAATGAGCAGTTCTTC.